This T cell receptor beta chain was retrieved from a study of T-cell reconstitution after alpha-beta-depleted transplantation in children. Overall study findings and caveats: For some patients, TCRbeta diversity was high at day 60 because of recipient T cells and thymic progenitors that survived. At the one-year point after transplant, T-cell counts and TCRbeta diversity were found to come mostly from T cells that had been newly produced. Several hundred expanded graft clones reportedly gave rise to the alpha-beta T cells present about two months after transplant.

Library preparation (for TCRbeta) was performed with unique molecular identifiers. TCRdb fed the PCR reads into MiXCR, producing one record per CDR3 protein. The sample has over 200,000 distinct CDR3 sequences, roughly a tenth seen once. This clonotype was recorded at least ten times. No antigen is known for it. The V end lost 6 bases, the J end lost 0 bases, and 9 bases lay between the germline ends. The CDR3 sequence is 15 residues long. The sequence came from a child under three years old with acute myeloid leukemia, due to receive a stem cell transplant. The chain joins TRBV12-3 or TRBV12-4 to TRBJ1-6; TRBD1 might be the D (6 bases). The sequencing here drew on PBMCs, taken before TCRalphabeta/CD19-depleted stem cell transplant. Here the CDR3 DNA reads TGTGCCAGCAGCGACAGGAGCTCCTATAATTCACCCCTCCACTTT. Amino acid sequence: CASSDRSSYNSPLHF.